The 31 T cell receptor beta chains listed next were all sequenced from one sample in a study of blood T cell repertoires in COVID-19 (dated by TCRdb to the early 2020s). Receptor amplification or capture employed the immunoSEQ multiplex PCR assay. TCRdb obtained this table from immuneACCESS and retained in-frame rearrangements with V and J assigned. These tables miss some clones; where compared with another copy, unresolved V genes account for less than half of the shortfall, and the remainder is unexplained. This sample is represented by roughly 230,000 clones; 80% to 85% of them were singletons. The ten most abundant clones make up 4.4% of the sample. Sequencing input: peripheral blood. Source of these receptors: a man aged 45 to 65 with active or convalescent COVID-19.

The chain is built from TRBV29-1 and TRBJ2-1, with unresolved D. Trimming removed 2 bases at V and 4 bases at J, with 6 bases between. Germline CDR1 and CDR2: SQVTM and ANQGSEA. The CDR3 is 12 amino acids. The CDR3 is CSVEQAYNEQFF. The DNA for the CDR3 is TGCAGCGTTGAACAGGCATACAATGAGCAGTTCTTC.

Only one count was recorded for this clone. This chain joins TRBV28 and TRBJ1-5; a weak D match, TRBD1 (6 bases). This CDR3 region has 16 residues. With 3 bases removed from V and 6 bases from J, the gap between germline ends came to 18 bases. Per germline, CDR1 MDHEN and CDR2 SYDVKM. The CDR3 DNA follows: TGTGCCAGCAGTTTGGGAGGGGCAGGGGCGCGTCAGCCCCAGCATTTT. The encoded protein is CASSLGGAGARQPQHF.

On this clone: In the same sample, other DNA sequences code for this CDR3. J is TRBJ1-4 and V is TRBV7-2, with TRBD1 matching 8 bases. Germline loops: CDR1 SGHTA, CDR2 FQGNSA. Losses at the gene ends were 6 bases for V and 3 bases for J; bases not matched to a gene: 3. The CDR3 consists of 14 residues. The CDR3 region has the DNA TGTGCCAGCAGTTCGGACAGGGCTAATGAAAAACTGTTTTTT. It codes for CASSSDRANEKLFF.

The chain combines TRBV19 with TRBJ1-6, with 8 bases aligning to TRBD1. The CDR3 totals 16 residues. With 7 bases clipped from V and 8 bases from J, the junction kept 13 bases outside the gene matches. Germline-derived CDR1 and CDR2 are LNHDA and SQIVND (reference sequence). The CDR3 DNA reads TGTGCCAGTACCCATACGGCAGGGGGCACGGATTCACCCCTCCACTTT. It codes for CASTHTAGGTDSPLHF.

The V call is TRBV6-2 or TRBV6-3, the J call TRBJ1-2; TRBD1 matches at 9 bases. The CDR3 loop spans 16 amino acids. Germline V gives CDR1 MNHEY, CDR2 SVGEGT. After removal of 2 bases from V and 0 bases from J, the junction contained 4 bases not matched to a gene. CDR3 DNA sequence: TGTGCCAGCAGTTACCCCCGGACAGGGGCTAACTATGGCTACACCTTC. Residues: CASSYPRTGANYGYTF.

This clone appeared a few times. The chain couples TRBV9 to TRBJ1-2, with D tentatively TRBD1 (6 bases). Germline CDR1 reads SGDLS; CDR2 reads YYNGEE. V lost 4 bases, J lost 2 bases, and 21 bases lay in between. This CDR3 is built from 17 residues. In DNA, the CDR3 is TGTGCCAGCAGCTCCTCACGAGGGGGGGCCCCAAACTATGGCTACACCTTC. It yields the protein CASSSSRGGAPNYGYTF. The full variable domain, completed using reference TRBV9 and TRBJ1-2, is DSGVTQTPKHLITATGQRVTLRCSPRSGDLSVYWYQQSLDQGLQFLIQYYNGEERAKGNILERFSAQQFPDLHSELNLSSLELGDSALYFCASSSSRGGAPNYGYTFGSGTRLTVV.

A remark on this clone: Its ends do not fully match the called genes, so a read error is possible. V gene TRBV7-2 combines with J gene TRBJ2-1, with 9 bases aligning to TRBD2. Looked up from germline, CDR1 is SGHTA and CDR2 is FQGNSA. This CDR3 is 15 amino acids long. Here the CDR3 reads CASSPGTSSSNEQFF. CDR3 bases: TGTGCCAGCAGCCCCGGGACTAGCTCCTCCAATGAGCAGTTCTTC. The full variable domain, with the rest looked up from reference TRBV7-2 and TRBJ2-1, is GAGVSQSPSNKVTEKGKDVELRCDPISGHTALYWYRQSLGQGLEFLIYFQGNSAPDKSGLPSDRFSAERTGGSVSTLTIQRTQQEDSAVYLCASSPGTSSSNEQFFGPGTRLTVL.

J is TRBJ2-2 and V is TRBV4-3; D perhaps matches TRBD1 (5 bases). Trimming stripped 0 bases from V and 4 bases from J, with 12 bases between. The CDR3 runs 16 residues. Per germline, CDR1 LGHNA and CDR2 YSLEER. The CDR3 bases are TGCGCCAGCAGCCAAGATGCAGGGTTGTCCACCGGGGAGCTGTTTTTT. It yields the protein CASSQDAGLSTGELFF.

The gene calls are TRBV19 and TRBJ1-1; D is uncertain. The CDR3 has 13 amino acids. Trimming left V 4 bases short and J 3 bases short, with 9 bases between. Germline V gene lookup returns CDR1 LNHDA and CDR2 SQIVND (reference sequence). The CDR3 sequence: CASSKEGYTEAFF. CDR3 in DNA: TGTGCCAGTAGTAAGGAGGGCTACACTGAAGCTTTCTTT.

V and J are TRBV2 and TRBJ1-5; 8 bases are shared with TRBD1. Germline CDR1 reads SNHLY; CDR2 reads FYNNEI. The CDR3 length is 14 residues. With V trimmed by 10 bases and J by 2 bases, 7 bases remained unmatched. This CDR3 is CATTGGSRNQPQHF. CDR3 DNA sequence: TGTGCCACCACAGGGGGGAGCCGCAATCAGCCCCAGCATTTT.

J is TRBJ2-2 and V is TRBV2, with D tentatively TRBD1 (5 bases). The CDR3 totals 15 residues. Germline loops: CDR1 SNHLY, CDR2 FYNNEI. The V and J ends lost 1 base and 7 bases respectively, with 13 bases between them. The CDR3 here is CASSEGGEGIGELFF. DNA for the CDR3: TGTGCCAGCAGTGAAGGGGGCGAAGGAATCGGGGAGCTGTTTTTT.

In this sample, this clone turned up once. The chain has TRBV5-5 and TRBJ1-3, with D possibly being TRBD1 (5 bases). Germline values: CDR1 SGHKS, CDR2 YYEKEE (reference sequence). Trimming stripped 0 bases from V and 2 bases from J, with 9 bases between. The CDR3 consists of 15 residues. In nucleotides, the CDR3 is TGTGCCAGCAGCTTGGGCGGAGGGGCTGGAAACACCATATATTTT. It encodes CASSLGGGAGNTIYF.

The chain is built from TRBV9 and TRBJ2-1; D might be TRBD1 (6 bases). Per the germline V gene, CDR1 is SGDLS and CDR2 is YYNGEE. This CDR3 is built from 16 residues. Deletions cut 3 bases from V and 0 bases from J, with 13 bases between. The CDR3: CASSASGVSSYNEQFF. CDR3 in DNA: TGTGCCAGCAGCGCCTCAGGGGTGAGCTCCTACAATGAGCAGTTCTTC.

A few counts support this clone. The V call is TRBV30, the J call TRBJ1-1; TRBD1 might be the D (6 bases). From germline, CDR1 is GTSNPN and CDR2 SVGIG (reference sequence). V lost 0 bases, J lost 0 bases, and 11 bases lay in between. The CDR3 length is 15 residues. CDR3 sequence (DNA): TGTGCCTGGAGTGTATACCGGGACATGAACACTGAAGCTTTCTTT. Amino acids: CAWSVYRDMNTEAFF.

V usage is TRBV28 and J usage is TRBJ1-4; 9 bases line up with TRBD1. This CDR3 contains 16 residues. Germline CDR1 and CDR2: MDHEN and SYDVKM. V lost 6 bases, J lost 5 bases, and 10 bases stayed unmatched. The CDR3 protein is CASRPGTGLLNEKLFF. The CDR3 DNA reads as TGTGCCAGCAGACCCGGGACAGGGCTCTTGAATGAAAAACTGTTTTTT.

The CDR3 protein is CASSLWGTGGTEAFF. The CDR3, as DNA: TGTGCCAGCAGTTTATGGGGGACAGGGGGCACTGAAGCTTTCTTT. V and J are TRBV27 and TRBJ1-1; TRBD1 matches at 11 bases. V lost 1 base to trimming and J lost 4 bases; unmatched junction nucleotides: 2. This CDR3 has 15 amino acids. Per germline, CDR1 MNHEY and CDR2 SMNVEV (reference sequence).

The chain couples TRBV10-2 to TRBJ2-3, with TRBD2 matching 13 bases. Trimming at V came to 10 bases and at J to 4 bases, leaving 5 bases not matched to a gene. The CDR3 length is 14 residues. In germline, CDR1 is WSHSY, CDR2 SAAADI. CDR3 sequence reads: CATELAGGPDTQYF. The CDR3 region has the DNA TGCGCCACCGAACTAGCGGGGGGGCCAGATACGCAGTATTTT.

This clone was seen just once. The chain uses TRBV11-2 and TRBJ2-3; 9 bases line up with TRBD2. This CDR3 region has 16 residues. The J segment lost 2 bases and the V segment lost 6 bases, leaving 9 bases of the junction unmatched. The V gene's germline CDR1 is SGHAT and CDR2 FQNNGV. The CDR3 bases are TGTGCCAGCAGGCGGGCGACTAGCGGATTCACAGATACGCAGTATTTT. This gives the protein CASRRATSGFTDTQYF.

The rearrangement joins TRBV11-2 to TRBJ2-3, with 7 bases lining up with TRBD2. CDR1 and CDR2 (germline): SGHAT, FQNNGV. V was clipped by 5 bases and J by 2 bases; unmatched bases: 7. There are 15 residues in the CDR3. The CDR3 DNA reads TGTGCCAGCAGCCCGTGGGGGAGGGTCACAGATACGCAGTATTTT. It yields the protein CASSPWGRVTDTQYF.

The gene calls are TRBV12-3 or TRBV12-4 and TRBJ1-1; 7 positions match TRBD1. With 5 bases clipped from V and 10 bases from J, the junction kept 4 bases outside the gene matches. There are 11 residues in the CDR3. The CDR3 bases are TGTGCCAGCAGTCACAGGGGTACAGCTTTCTTT. It is translated as CASSHRGTAFF.

The rearrangement links TRBV19 to TRBJ2-5; 8 positions agree with TRBD2. J lost 2 bases, V lost 2 bases, and 1 base had no gene match. Germline CDR1 LNHDA, CDR2 SQIVND (reference sequence). The CDR3 spans 14 residues. The CDR3 loop is CASSIRGGQETQYF. CDR3 coding DNA: TGTGCCAGTAGTATACGGGGGGGTCAAGAGACCCAGTACTTC. Supplemented by reference TRBV19 and TRBJ2-5, the full variable domain reads DGGITQSPKYLFRKEGQNVTLSCEQNLNHDAMYWYRQDPGQGLRLIYYSQIVNDFQKGDIAEGYSVSREKKESFPLTVTSAQKNPTAFYLCASSIRGGQETQYFGPGTRLLVL.

This sequence joins TRBV15 and TRBJ2-1; 10 bases map to TRBD2. CDR1 is LNHNV, CDR2 YYDKDF, per germline (reference sequence). V shed 1 base and J 2 bases; nucleotides not matched to a gene: 2. CDR3 length equals 16 residues. The CDR3 DNA reads TGTGCCACCAGCAGAGGCAGCGGGGGGGCCTACAATGAGCAGTTCTTC. It translates to CATSRGSGGAYNEQFF.

This clone has a handful of counts. The rearrangement uses TRBV9 and TRBJ1-1; 9 nucleotides align to TRBD1. Germline loops: CDR1 SGDLS, CDR2 YYNGEE. With 0 bases clipped from V and 7 bases from J, the junction kept 7 bases outside the gene matches. The CDR3 totals 15 residues. CDR3 region: CASSVGTGARGEAFF. In DNA form, the CDR3 reads TGTGCCAGCAGCGTAGGGACAGGGGCCCGGGGTGAAGCTTTCTTT.

This clone was observed once. The V call is TRBV6-6, the J call TRBJ1-5, with TRBD1 identical over 7 bases. The CDR3 loop spans 16 amino acids. Germline V gives CDR1 MNHNY, CDR2 SVGAGI (reference sequence). The J segment lost 4 bases and the V segment lost 2 bases, leaving 8 bases of the junction unmatched. CDR3 region: CASSYAAGTVNQPQHF. The CDR3 DNA follows: TGTGCCAGCAGTTACGCGGCCGGGACAGTAAATCAGCCCCAGCATTTT.

The count of this clone is one. The chain couples TRBV5-4 to TRBJ1-1; TRBD1 might be the D (5 bases). V lost 4 bases, J lost 0 bases, and 13 bases lay in between. Germline-derived CDR1 and CDR2 are SGHNT and YYREEE (reference sequence). The CDR3 is 15 amino acids. The CDR3 DNA follows: TGTGCCAGCAGCCAGGAGGGACCGATGAACACTGAAGCTTTCTTT. Its protein is CASSQEGPMNTEAFF.

The V and J genes are TRBV9 and TRBJ1-6, with D perhaps TRBD1 (6 bases). Germline CDR1 reads SGDLS; CDR2 reads YYNGEE. Trimming took off 4 bases at V and 7 bases at J, with 21 bases between the two ends. The CDR3 spans 17 residues. The CDR3 bases are TGTGCCAGCAGCCTTACCTGGACAGCCAGATTAAATTCACCCCTCCACTTT. Protein product: CASSLTWTARLNSPLHF.

This clone was seen once. The J gene is TRBJ2-2, the V gene TRBV5-1, with a tentative D call TRBD1 (6 bases). V lost 2 bases to trimming and J lost 6 bases, with 11 bases between them. The CDR3 loop spans 14 amino acids. Germline V gene data show CDR1 as SGHRS and CDR2 as YFSETQ. CDR3: CASSLPTGSGELFF. The CDR3 DNA is TGCGCCAGCAGCTTACCAACAGGGTCCGGGGAGCTGTTTTTT. The full variable domain, rest sourced from reference TRBV5-1 and TRBJ2-2, is KAGVTQTPRYLIKTRGQQVTLSCSPISGHRSVSWYQQTPGQGLQFLFEYFSETQRNKGNFPGRFSGRQFSNSRSEMNVSTLELGDSALYLCASSLPTGSGELFFGEGSRLTVL.

V is TRBV7-2 and J is TRBJ2-7; possibly TRBD2 for D (7 bases). With 2 bases removed from V and 0 bases from J, the gap between germline ends came to 17 bases. Germline loops: CDR1 SGHTA, CDR2 FQGNSA. This CDR3 has 17 residues. The CDR3 is CASSLTGGRGASYEQYF. CDR3 nucleotide sequence: TGTGCCAGCAGCTTAACGGGGGGCCGCGGGGCCTCCTACGAGCAGTACTTC.

The chain combines TRBV4-1 with TRBJ2-3, with 7 bases aligning to TRBD2. Germline V gives CDR1 MGHRA, CDR2 YSYEKL. V shed 3 bases, J shed 4 bases, and the junction held 13 bases outside the gene matches. This CDR3 has 17 residues. The DNA of the CDR3 is TGCGCCAGCAGCCACCCCTTCGGGGCGGGGGTCGCAGATACGCAGTATTTT. Residues: CASSHPFGAGVADTQYF.

The chain links TRBV27 to TRBJ2-5; tentatively, D is TRBD2 (6 bases). Trimming left V 5 bases short and J 4 bases short, with 17 bases between. CDR1 and CDR2 (germline): MNHEY, SMNVEV (reference sequence). The CDR3 has 15 residues. The CDR3 DNA reads TGTGCCAGCAGTCACCAGGCGGCTAGCGTAGAGACCCAGTACTTC. This gives the protein CASSHQAASVETQYF.

V and J are TRBV19 and TRBJ1-2, with D perhaps TRBD1 (6 bases). This CDR3 is built from 15 residues. Trimming took off 8 bases at V and 5 bases at J, with 21 bases between the two ends. Germline V CDR1 and CDR2: LNHDA, SQIVND (reference sequence). In DNA form, the CDR3 reads TGTGCCAGTTATCCAGGGGTGGGGGCTGAGTATGGCTACACCTTC. It encodes CASYPGVGAEYGYTF.